Listed below are T cell receptor beta chains from one sample, sequenced in a study of cytomegalovirus exposure and HLA in healthy donors. Repertoires were generated with immunoSEQ multiplex PCR, while TCRdb's copy carries only in-frame clones and drops some. In the table there are hundreds of thousands of clones, 75% to 90% of which are singletons. The specimen was PBMCs. These receptors were taken from a woman aged 18-29 years in good health and CMV-seronegative. CDR3s include the opening cysteine and the closing phenylalanine or tryptophan. The D gene is left open where the match is weak. Part of the rows lack a size; the others show once, few, many or a class for expanded clones.

V gene	J gene	D gene	clone size	CDR3 protein	CDR3 DNA
TRBV7-6	TRBJ1-6	TRBD1	.	CASSLRDRGYNSPLHF	TGTGCCAGCAGCTTACGGGACAGGGGTTATAATTCACCCCTCCACTTT
TRBV5-1	TRBJ2-1	.	.	CASSLGREVDEQFF	TGCGCCAGCAGCTTGGGGAGGGAAGTGGATGAGCAGTTCTTC
TRBV29-1	TRBJ2-5	TRBD2	.	CSVAPSTSGTETQYF	TGCAGCGTCGCTCCCTCTACTAGCGGGACCGAGACCCAGTACTTC
TRBV5-4	TRBJ2-1	TRBD2	.	CASSLASGGFSNEQFF	TGTGCCAGCAGCTTGGCTAGCGGGGGGTTCTCCAATGAGCAGTTCTTC
TRBV13	TRBJ2-3	TRBD2	.	CASSSRGLAGGHADTQYF	TGTGCCAGCAGCTCACGGGGACTAGCGGGGGGGCATGCAGATACGCAGTATTTT
TRBV19	TRBJ1-2	.	.	CASSIGGNYGYTF	TGTGCCAGTAGTATTGGAGGGAACTATGGCTACACCTTC
TRBV7-2	TRBJ2-7	.	.	CASSLVPSDPYEQYF	TGTGCCAGCAGCTTAGTCCCCAGCGACCCATACGAGCAGTACTTC
TRBV4-1	TRBJ2-1	TRBD2	.	CASYGGVEQFF	TGCGCCAGCTATGGGGGGGTTGAGCAGTTCTTC
TRBV19	TRBJ2-1	.	.	CASSKGLARRYNEQFF	TGTGCCAGTAGTAAGGGGCTAGCGAGAAGATACAATGAGCAGTTCTTC
TRBV1	TRBJ2-1	.	.	CTSSQGTSGSGDEQFF	TGCACCAGCAGCCAAGGGACTAGCGGGAGCGGGGATGAGCAGTTCTTC
TRBV19	TRBJ2-4	TRBD2	few	CASLPRLAGGLAKNIQYF	TGTGCCAGCCTCCCGAGGCTAGCGGGAGGCCTAGCCAAAAACATTCAGTACTTC
TRBV19	TRBJ1-1	.	few	CASSIPFNTEAFF	TGTGCCAGTAGTATCCCCTTTAACACTGAAGCTTTCTTT
TRBV11-2	TRBJ2-2	TRBD2	once	CASSRAGTSGARTGELFF	TGTGCCAGCAGCCGGGCCGGGACTAGCGGCGCAAGGACCGGGGAGCTGTTTTTT
TRBV2	TRBJ1-1	.	.	CASREKPEAFF	TGTGCCAGCCGAGAGAAGCCAGAAGCTTTCTTT
TRBV19	TRBJ1-6	TRBD1	.	CASSIDGTDSPLHF	TGTGCCAGTAGTATAGACGGGACAGACTCACCCCTCCACTTT
TRBV7-7	TRBJ2-2	TRBD2	few	CASSAPGRARGELFF	TGTGCCAGCAGCGCACCGGGGAGGGCCCGCGGGGAGCTGTTTTTT
TRBV28	TRBJ1-5	TRBD1	.	CASRRSGQGNQPQHF	TGTGCCAGCAGGAGATCGGGACAGGGAAATCAGCCCCAGCATTTT
TRBV19	TRBJ2-7	TRBD2	.	CASRTSGGAYEQYF	TGTGCCAGTAGGACTAGCGGGGGGGCCTACGAGCAGTACTTC